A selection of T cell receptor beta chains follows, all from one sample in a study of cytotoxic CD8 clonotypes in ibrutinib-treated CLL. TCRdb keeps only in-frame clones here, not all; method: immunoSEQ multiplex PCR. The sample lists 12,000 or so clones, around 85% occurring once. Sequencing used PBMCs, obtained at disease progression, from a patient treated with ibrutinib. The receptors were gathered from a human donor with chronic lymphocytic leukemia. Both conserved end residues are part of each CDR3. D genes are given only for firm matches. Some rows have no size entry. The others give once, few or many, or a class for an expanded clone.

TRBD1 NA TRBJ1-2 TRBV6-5 TGTGCCAGCAGAGGGCCGGGACAGCCGAACTATGGCTACACCTTC CASRGPGQPNYGYTF
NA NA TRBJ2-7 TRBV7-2 TGTGCCAGCAGCTTAGTGGTAGTGGGCGGGCAGGACGAGCAGTACTTC CASSLVVVGGQDEQYF
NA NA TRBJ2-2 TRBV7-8 TGTGCCAGCAGCTTAGGGCCGAGGGGCGGAGCGGGGGAGCTGTTTTTT CASSLGPRGGAGELFF
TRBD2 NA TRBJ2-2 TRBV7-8 TGTGCCAGCAGCTTCGCCCAGCGGGGAGACCGTGATGGCACCGGGGAGCTGTTTTTT CASSFAQRGDRDGTGELFF
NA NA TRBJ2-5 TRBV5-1 TGCGCCAGCACCCTGGCCCCCATCGCCACCTTCTCGCCTCCCGACCCTGAGACCCAGTACTTC CASTLAPIATFSPPDPETQYF
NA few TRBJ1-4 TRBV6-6 TGTGCCAGCAGCCAACCCGGGACGGGGAATGAAAAACTGTTTTTT CASSQPGTGNEKLFF
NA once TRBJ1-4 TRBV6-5 TGTGCCAGCAGTTACTCCGGGGGGAGTGAAAAACTGTTTTTT CASSYSGGSEKLFF
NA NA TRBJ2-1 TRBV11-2 TGTGCCAGCAGCTTATTCCGGGAGCAGTTCTTC CASSLFREQFF
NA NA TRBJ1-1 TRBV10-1 TGCGCCAGCAGTGTCGGACTGAACACTGAAGCTTTCTTT CASSVGLNTEAFF
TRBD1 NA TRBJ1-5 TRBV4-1 TGCGCCAGCAGCCTTCGAGACAGGGTCAAAGCCAATCAGCCCCAGCATTTT CASSLRDRVKANQPQHF
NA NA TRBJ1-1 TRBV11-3 TGTGCCAGCAGCTTATTAAGTAACACTGAAGCTTTCTTT CASSLLSNTEAFF
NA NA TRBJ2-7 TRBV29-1 TGCAGCGTTGAGACGGGGCGCGTTTACGAGCAGTACTTC CSVETGRVYEQYF
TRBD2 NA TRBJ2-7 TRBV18 TGTGCCAGCTCCCTCGGACTAGCGGGAGGTTCGGTTGACGAGCAGTACTTC CASSLGLAGGSVDEQYF
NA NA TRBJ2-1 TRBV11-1 TGTGCCAGCAGCCACTCGTGGCTAGTGAAGCGGAATGAGCAGTTCTTC CASSHSWLVKRNEQFF
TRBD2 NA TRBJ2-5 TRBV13 TGTGCCAGCAGCTCCCTCGGGACTAGCGGGAGGGAAGAGACCCAGTACTTC CASSSLGTSGREETQYF
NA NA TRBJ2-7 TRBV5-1 TGCGCCAGCAGCTTGGGGTCAATATCCTACGAGCAGTACTTC CASSLGSISYEQYF
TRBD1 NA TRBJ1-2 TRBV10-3 TGTGCCATCACCATACAGGGGTCCTATGGCTACACCTTC CAITIQGSYGYTF
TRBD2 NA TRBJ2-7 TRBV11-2 TGTGCCAGCAGCTTAGAACCGGGAGGATACTCCTACGAGCAGTACTTC CASSLEPGGYSYEQYF
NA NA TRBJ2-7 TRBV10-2 TGCGCCAGCAGTGTCCTCTACGCGGACCACCCCGAGCAGTACTTC CASSVLYADHPEQYF
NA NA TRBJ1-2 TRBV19 TGTGCCAGTACCATGGGGCTTGTTAACTATGGCTACACCTTC CASTMGLVNYGYTF
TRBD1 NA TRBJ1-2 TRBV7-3 TGTGCCAGCAGCCCGGGACAGGGGGCTGCCTATGGCTACACCTTC CASSPGQGAAYGYTF
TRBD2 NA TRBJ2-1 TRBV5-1 TGCGCCAGCAGCTTGGAGGGAGGGGTGGATGAGCAGTTCTTC CASSLEGGVDEQFF